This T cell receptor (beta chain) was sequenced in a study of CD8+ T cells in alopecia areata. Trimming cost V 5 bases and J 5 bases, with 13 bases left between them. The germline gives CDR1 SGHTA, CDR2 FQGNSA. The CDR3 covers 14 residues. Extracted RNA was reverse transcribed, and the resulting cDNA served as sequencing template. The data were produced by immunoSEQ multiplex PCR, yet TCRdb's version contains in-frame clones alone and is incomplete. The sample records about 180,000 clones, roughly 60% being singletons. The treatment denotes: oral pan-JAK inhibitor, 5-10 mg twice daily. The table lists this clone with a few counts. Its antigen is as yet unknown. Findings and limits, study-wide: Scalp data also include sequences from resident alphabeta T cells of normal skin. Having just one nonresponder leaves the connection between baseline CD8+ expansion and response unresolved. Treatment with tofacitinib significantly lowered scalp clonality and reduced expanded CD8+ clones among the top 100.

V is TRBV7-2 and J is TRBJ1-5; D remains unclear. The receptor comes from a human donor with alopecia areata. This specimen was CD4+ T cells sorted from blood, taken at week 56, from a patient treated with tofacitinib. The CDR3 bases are TGTGCCAGCAGCCCATCCCCCTTACATCAGCCCCAGCATTTT. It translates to CASSPSPLHQPQHF.